Shown below are 29 T cell receptor beta chains from a single sample sequenced in a study of cytomegalovirus exposure and HLA in healthy donors. The primer mix had 60 Vbeta and 13 Jbeta primers. The assay was immunoSEQ multiplex PCR, and TCRdb's table has in-frame clones only and misses some. The sample records around 140,000 clones, just under 85% being singletons. The sample consisted of PBMCs. The source of these receptors is a woman aged 60-75 years in good health and CMV-seropositive.

This chain joins TRBV5-4 and TRBJ1-1, with a tentative D call TRBD1 (6 bases). The germline V gene has CDR1 SGHNT and CDR2 YYREEE (reference sequence). Trimming left V 0 bases short and J 7 bases short, with 10 bases between. The CDR3 spans 13 residues. The DNA of the CDR3 is TGTGCCAGCAGCTTGGGGGGGCAGGGTGAAGCTTTCTTT. Protein: CASSLGGQGEAFF.

This rearrangement joins TRBV28 to TRBJ1-3; 7 bases map to TRBD1. Germline CDR1 is MDHEN and CDR2 is SYDVKM. This CDR3 region has 15 residues. J was trimmed by 3 bases and V by 6 bases; bases with no gene match: 8. The CDR3 sequence is CASSQGGGGGNTIYF. CDR3 bases: TGTGCCAGCAGCCAAGGGGGCGGAGGTGGAAACACCATATATTTT.

The chain is built from TRBV28 and TRBJ1-3, with D unclear. The CDR3 is 15 residues long. V dropped 3 bases and J dropped 0 bases, with 9 bases sitting between them. CDR1 is MDHEN, CDR2 SYDVKM, per germline. Written as DNA, the CDR3 is TGTGCCAGCAGTTTCAGGTCGCTCTCTGGAAACACCATATATTTT. It codes for CASSFRSLSGNTIYF.

This clone was detected only once. V is TRBV11-3 and J is TRBJ2-1, with 8 bases lining up with TRBD2. The CDR3 covers 16 residues. Germline V gene lookup returns CDR1 SGHNT and CDR2 YENEEA. The ends lost 0 bases at V and 2 bases at J; junction bases unmatched: 3. The CDR3 here is CASSLDSAGAYNEQFF. The CDR3 coding sequence is TGTGCCAGCAGCTTAGATTCAGCGGGAGCCTACAATGAGCAGTTCTTC.

This chain uses TRBV19 with TRBJ1-1; 7 bases are a match to TRBD1. Germline loops: CDR1 LNHDA, CDR2 SQIVND (reference sequence). The CDR3 sequence is 15 residues long. Germline trimming cut 6 bases from V and 0 bases from J; bases unmatched to any gene: 7. The chain's CDR3 is CASSLGQRVNTEAFF. CDR3 DNA sequence: TGTGCCAGTAGCCTGGGACAGCGGGTGAACACTGAAGCTTTCTTT.

The rearrangement uses TRBV2 and TRBJ2-1, with TRBD2 identical over 10 bases. The CDR3 extends over 14 amino acids. With 8 bases clipped from V and 5 bases from J, the junction kept 6 bases outside the gene matches. Germline loops: CDR1 SNHLY, CDR2 FYNNEI. CDR3 nucleotide sequence: TGTGCCAGCCAGCGGACTAGCGGTGACAATGAGCAGTTCTTC. Protein product: CASQRTSGDNEQFF.

The rearrangement joins TRBV4-1 to TRBJ2-1, with D perhaps TRBD1 (6 bases). CDR1 MGHRA and CDR2 YSYEKL come from the germline V gene. Trimming took 4 bases from V and 7 from J, leaving 17 bases between them. This CDR3 contains 15 residues. The CDR3 spells CASSLQGPSANEQFF. In DNA form, the CDR3 reads TGCGCCAGCAGCCTTCAGGGGCCCAGCGCGAATGAGCAGTTCTTC.

The chain combines TRBV27 with TRBJ2-7, with TRBD2 matching over 7 bases. With 10 bases clipped from V and 4 bases from J, the junction kept 13 bases outside the gene matches. The CDR3 has 14 amino acids. CDR1 and CDR2 (germline): MNHEY, SMNVEV (reference sequence). DNA for the CDR3: TGTGCCACCAACCCTACGGGGGGAGTTTACGAGCAGTACTTC. It yields the protein CATNPTGGVYEQYF.

The CDR3 spells CASSTGVQGPSYEQYF. Written as DNA, the CDR3 is TGCGCCAGCAGCACAGGAGTACAGGGACCATCCTACGAGCAGTACTTC. The chain combines TRBV5-1 with TRBJ2-7, with D perhaps matching TRBD1 (6 bases). The V gene's germline CDR1 is SGHRS and CDR2 YFSETQ. The CDR3 loop spans 16 amino acids. V dropped 4 bases and J dropped 1 base, with 18 bases sitting between them.

The rearrangement uses TRBV7-2 and TRBJ2-2, with 15 bases identical to TRBD2. Trimming removed 4 bases from V and 4 bases from J; junction bases left unmatched: 7. Looked up from germline, CDR1 is SGHTA and CDR2 is FQGNSA. This CDR3 contains 18 residues. CDR3 region: CASSSPGLAGGVTGELFF. The CDR3 nucleotides read TGTGCCAGCAGCTCCCCTGGACTAGCGGGAGGGGTCACCGGGGAGCTGTTTTTT.

V gene TRBV28 combines with J gene TRBJ1-1; unclear D gene. CDR1 MDHEN and CDR2 SYDVKM come from the germline V gene. The CDR3 has 16 amino acids. Trimming took 4 bases from V and 8 from J, leaving 23 bases between them. CDR3 amino acids: CASSSPGSSRYAEAFF. The CDR3 DNA reads as TGTGCCAGCAGTTCCCCGGGGAGCAGTAGGTATGCCGAAGCTTTCTTT.

The rearrangement uses TRBV5-1 and TRBJ2-7; perhaps TRBD2 as D (5 bases). The CDR3 is 16 amino acids. The ends were cut back, 3 bases at V and 1 base at J, with 17 bases in the middle. Germline CDR1 SGHRS, CDR2 YFSETQ. DNA of the CDR3: TGCGCCAGCAGCTATGCGGGCGGTTCAATGTCCTACGAGCAGTACTTC. Amino acids: CASSYAGGSMSYEQYF. The variable domain in full, with the rest retrieved from reference TRBV5-1 and TRBJ2-7, is KAGVTQTPRYLIKTRGQQVTLSCSPISGHRSVSWYQQTPGQGLQFLFEYFSETQRNKGNFPGRFSGRQFSNSRSEMNVSTLELGDSALYLCASSYAGGSMSYEQYFGPGTRLTVT.

The V call is TRBV5-1, the J call TRBJ2-1; perhaps TRBD2 as D (5 bases). CDR3 length: 18 residues. V was clipped by 0 bases and J by 0 bases, with 16 bases between them. The germline V gene has CDR1 SGHRS and CDR2 YFSETQ. The DNA for the CDR3 is TGCGCCAGCAGCTTGGTGGGTCAAGGACTTACCTCCTACAATGAGCAGTTCTTC. The encoded protein is CASSLVGQGLTSYNEQFF.

The V and J genes are TRBV2 and TRBJ2-1, with TRBD1 identical over 11 bases. CDR3 length: 14 amino acids. CDR1 SNHLY and CDR2 FYNNEI come from the germline V gene. J lost 5 bases, V lost 6 bases, and 3 bases had no gene match. The CDR3 DNA follows: TGTGCCAGCAGCCGGGACAGGGGGAACAATGAGCAGTTCTTC. Amino acids: CASSRDRGNNEQFF.

The rearrangement links TRBV5-1 to TRBJ2-1; D perhaps matches TRBD2 (5 bases). Germline CDR1 is SGHRS and CDR2 is YFSETQ. Deletions cut 5 bases from V and 0 bases from J, with 12 bases between. This CDR3 comprises 15 residues. This CDR3 reads CASSLEEGSYNEQFF. Here the CDR3 DNA reads TGCGCCAGCAGTCTGGAGGAAGGCTCCTACAATGAGCAGTTCTTC.

This clone was counted once. The V and J genes are TRBV21-1 and TRBJ2-7; the table assigns TRBD1, which was not confirmed against the DNA. TRBV21-1 has pseudogene status. The CDR3 contains 14 residues. The CDR3: CASSKRRGRRRQYF. The CDR3 DNA follows: TGTGCCAGCAGCAAACGAAGGGGGCGGAGACGGCAGTACTTC.

The chain is built from TRBV27 and TRBJ2-7; tentatively, D is TRBD2 (7 bases). Trimming removed 6 bases at V and 6 bases at J, with 15 bases between. From germline, CDR1 is MNHEY and CDR2 SMNVEV (reference sequence). This CDR3 contains 13 residues. CDR3 bases: TGTGCCAGCAGCTGGGGGGGAGGGGGCGAGCAGTACTTC. Its translation: CASSWGGGGEQYF.

The CDR3 spells CASSYSIQGSYGYTF. The CDR3, as DNA: TGTGCCAGCAGTTACTCGATACAGGGATCCTATGGCTACACCTTC. J is TRBJ1-2 and V is TRBV6-5, with a tentative D call TRBD1 (6 bases). Germline V gene sequence: CDR1 MNHEY, CDR2 SVGAGI. The V and J ends lost 0 bases and 4 bases respectively, with 12 bases between them. The CDR3 is made up of 15 amino acids.

This chain links TRBV27 with TRBJ2-7; maybe TRBD2 (5 bases). V was cut by 7 bases and J by 2 bases, with 15 bases left in between. Germline V gives CDR1 MNHEY, CDR2 SMNVEV (reference sequence). CDR3 size: 14 residues. CDR3 nucleotide sequence: TGTGCCAGCACTCCTCTGGACGGGACCTACGAGCAGTACTTC. As protein: CASTPLDGTYEQYF.

This rearrangement joins TRBV9 to TRBJ1-1; D is ambiguous. Germline lookup yields CDR1 SGDLS and CDR2 YYNGEE. The V and J ends lost 0 bases and 5 bases respectively, with 8 bases between them. This CDR3 region has 13 residues. CDR3 nucleotides: TGTGCCAGCAGCGTAGACCAGAGGACTGAAGCTTTCTTT. Translation gives CASSVDQRTEAFF.

The chain couples TRBV11-3 to TRBJ1-1; 7 bases align to TRBD1. The CDR3 has 16 amino acids. J lost 0 bases, V lost 5 bases, and 9 bases had no gene match. CDR1 SGHNT and CDR2 YENEEA come from the germline V gene. The CDR3 DNA follows: TGTGCCAGCAGCCCCGGGACAGAGCTCATGAACACTGAAGCTTTCTTT. It codes for CASSPGTELMNTEAFF. The full variable domain, with the rest looked up from reference TRBV11-3 and TRBJ1-1, is EAGVVQSPRYKIIEKKQPVAFWCNPISGHNTLYWYLQNLGQGPELLIRYENEEAVDDSQLPKDRFSAERLKGVDSTLKIQPAELGDSAVYLCASSPGTELMNTEAFFGQGTRLTVV.

This chain connects TRBV4-1 to TRBJ2-1; a weak D match, TRBD1 (6 bases). CDR1 and CDR2 from the germline V gene are MGHRA and YSYEKL. CDR3 size: 14 residues. The ends were cut back, 4 bases at V and 7 bases at J, with 14 bases in the middle. Written as DNA, the CDR3 is TGCGCCAGCAGCCTAAACAGGGCAAGGAATGAGCAGTTCTTC. Protein: CASSLNRARNEQFF.

V is TRBV4-1 and J is TRBJ1-4; the match to TRBD1 covers 9 bases. The CDR3 loop spans 19 amino acids. CDR1 and CDR2 (germline): MGHRA, YSYEKL. After removal of 0 bases from V and 6 bases from J, the junction contained 14 bases not matched to a gene. The CDR3 sequence is CASSQDGTGRWGWDEKLFF. CDR3 nucleotides: TGCGCCAGCAGCCAAGATGGGACAGGGAGGTGGGGCTGGGATGAAAAACTGTTTTTT.

The rearrangement uses TRBV7-8 and TRBJ1-5, with D possibly TRBD1 on 5 matching bases. CDR3 size: 15 residues. V lost 4 bases and J lost 0, with 10 bases in between. Germline CDR1 reads SGHVS; CDR2 reads FQNEAQ. CDR3 in amino acids: CASSSSGYSNQPQHF. Written as DNA, the CDR3 is TGTGCCAGCAGCTCCTCAGGGTATAGCAATCAGCCCCAGCATTTT.

This clone was detected once. The rearrangement uses TRBV5-1 and TRBJ2-3; D unclear. The V end lost 0 bases, the J end lost 10 bases, and 12 bases lay between the germline ends. The CDR3 runs to 13 residues. Germline V CDR1 and CDR2: SGHRS, YFSETQ. The CDR3 loop reads CASSLGVDVAQYF. The CDR3 bases are TGCGCCAGCAGCTTGGGCGTCGATGTTGCGCAGTATTTT.

The chain joins TRBV7-9 to TRBJ2-4; D call uncertain. In germline, CDR1 is SEHNR, CDR2 FQNEAQ (reference sequence). Trimming took 5 bases from V and 5 from J, leaving 10 bases between them. This CDR3 comprises 13 residues. CDR3 amino acids: CASSPSSQNIQYF. The CDR3 coding sequence is TGTGCCAGCAGCCCCAGTAGCCAAAACATTCAGTACTTC.

The chain recombines TRBV4-2 with TRBJ2-2; tentatively, D is TRBD2 (5 bases). CDR1 and CDR2 from the germline V gene are LGHNA and YNFKEQ. V lost 0 bases and J lost 3, with 11 bases in between. The CDR3 extends over 16 amino acids. DNA of the CDR3: TGTGCCAGCAGCCAAGATGCGGCTAGCTACACCGGGGAGCTGTTTTTT. Protein product: CASSQDAASYTGELFF.

This clone appeared a single time. The chain carries TRBV7-9 and TRBJ1-4; 10 bases line up with TRBD1. This CDR3 is built from 13 residues. V shed 3 bases, J shed 8 bases, and the junction held 0 bases outside the gene matches. In germline, CDR1 is SEHNR, CDR2 FQNEAQ (reference sequence). The CDR3 loop is CASSLGQGEKLFF. In nucleotides, the CDR3 is TGTGCCAGCAGCTTGGGACAGGGGGAAAAACTGTTTTTT.

The chain uses TRBV30 and TRBJ2-1, with TRBD1 matching over 7 bases. V was pared by 5 bases and J by 1 base, with 8 bases of the junction left unmatched. CDR1 and CDR2 from the germline V gene are GTSNPN and SVGIG (reference sequence). The CDR3 runs 15 residues. CDR3 sequence reads: CAWGLRDRSYNEQFF. The CDR3 DNA follows: TGTGCCTGGGGACTCCGGGACAGATCCTACAATGAGCAGTTCTTC.